One sample yielded the 7 T cell receptor beta chains listed below, sequenced in a study of T cell responses to AZD1222 COVID-19 vaccine. The protocol was immunoSEQ multiplex PCR, while the TCRdb copy is restricted to in-frame clones and leaves out a portion. This sample has some 58,000 clones, with over 70% found just once. The material sequenced was peripheral blood, taken 28 days after the second AZD1222 dose. The receptors here all came from an adult who received the AZD1222 COVID-19 vaccine.

The rearrangement uses TRBV9 and TRBJ1-1; D perhaps matches TRBD1 (6 bases). V gave up 6 bases and J gave up 0 bases, with 18 bases separating them. Germline V gene data show CDR1 as SGDLS and CDR2 as YYNGEE. This CDR3 contains 16 residues. The DNA for the CDR3 is TGTGCCAGCAACCCAACAGGGTCCCTTATGAACACTGAAGCTTTCTTT. It is translated as CASNPTGSLMNTEAFF.

This clone appeared a few times. J is TRBJ1-5 and V is TRBV6-5, with D uncertain. The CDR3 is 13 amino acids. From germline, CDR1 is MNHEY and CDR2 SVGAGI. V dropped 0 bases and J dropped 5 bases, with 5 bases sitting between them. Here the CDR3 DNA reads TGTGCCAGCAGTTACTCGACCGATCAGCCCCAGCATTTT. It translates to CASSYSTDQPQHF.

The V call is TRBV6-5, the J call TRBJ1-2; TRBD1 might be the D (5 bases). The CDR3 has 12 amino acids. Germline assignment: CDR1 MNHEY and CDR2 SVGAGI. V lost 6 bases and J lost 4, with 9 bases in between. CDR3 amino acids: CASRGDAYGYTF. CDR3 DNA: TGTGCCAGCAGGGGGGACGCCTATGGCTACACCTTC.

In its sample, this clone was seen a few times. The chain employs TRBV5-4 and TRBJ1-1; D is ambiguous. The germline CDR1 and CDR2 sequences are SGHNT and YYREEE (reference sequence). CDR3 size: 14 residues. Trimming cost V 2 bases and J 1 base, with 9 bases left between them. CDR3 coding DNA: TGTGCCAGCAGCTTAAGGCCAACGAACACTGAAGCTTTCTTT. Encoded protein: CASSLRPTNTEAFF. Filled out from reference TRBV5-4 and TRBJ1-1, the complete variable domain reads ETGVTQSPTHLIKTRGQQVTLRCSSQSGHNTVSWYQQALGQGPQFIFQYYREEENGRGNFPPRFSGLQFPNYSSELNVNALELDDSALYLCASSLRPTNTEAFFGQGTRLTVV.

The V call is TRBV21-1, the J call TRBJ1-2. TRBV21-1 is designated a pseudogene. The CDR3 runs 14 residues. The CDR3 sequence: CASSIGREGWGYTF. The CDR3 DNA reads as TGTGCCAGCAGCATTGGTAGGGAGGGCTGGGGCTACACCTTC.

The V call is TRBV7-8, the J call TRBJ1-1; no reliable D call. Germline V gene data show CDR1 as SGHVS and CDR2 as FQNEAQ. Trimming removed 4 bases at V and 11 bases at J, with 11 bases between. The CDR3 covers 11 residues. For the CDR3, the DNA is TGTGCCAGCAGCTCCCAACGGAGGGCTTTCTTT. Residues: CASSSQRRAFF.

The rearrangement links TRBV19 to TRBJ1-1, with D perhaps matching TRBD1 (6 bases). Germline V gene lookup returns CDR1 LNHDA and CDR2 SQIVND (reference sequence). V was trimmed by 9 bases and J by 3 bases, leaving 14 bases between them. The CDR3 totals 13 residues. The CDR3 loop reads CASNSGGYTEAFF. For the CDR3, the DNA is TGTGCCAGCAATTCCGGGGGCTACACTGAAGCTTTCTTT.